A selection of T cell receptor beta chains follows, all from one sample in a study of cytomegalovirus exposure and HLA in healthy donors. Here immunoSEQ multiplex PCR was the method, and the copy in TCRdb shows in-frame clones only, minus some. The sample carries more than 200,000 clones, about three quarters recorded once. Sequenced: PBMCs. The receptor source for this set is a man aged 18 to 30 in good health and CMV-seronegative. CDR3s include the opening cysteine and the closing phenylalanine or tryptophan. Fields, in order: J gene, V gene, D gene, clone size, CDR3 protein, CDR3 DNA. The D gene is left open where the match is weak. The size of a clone is reported for some rows only, either as once, few or many, or as a class for expanded clones.

TRBJ2-5 TRBV5-1 TRBD2 . CASSLRGLGQETQYF TGCGCCAGCAGCTTGAGGGGACTAGGACAAGAGACCCAGTACTTC
TRBJ1-1 TRBV7-6 . few CASSLRGDTEAFF TGTGCCAGCAGCTTACGGGGGGACACTGAAGCTTTCTTT
TRBJ2-4 TRBV9 TRBD1 few CASSVDPGTGRVGAKNIQYF TGTGCCAGCAGCGTAGACCCCGGGACAGGGCGGGTCGGCGCCAAAAACATTCAGTACTTC
TRBJ2-1 TRBV5-4 TRBD1 . CASGTGVSNEQFF TGTGCCAGCGGGACAGGGGTTAGCAATGAGCAGTTCTTC
TRBJ2-2 TRBV7-2 . . CASSLRGGGTGELFF TGTGCCAGCAGCCTCCGGGGAGGTGGCACCGGGGAGCTGTTTTTT
TRBJ2-7 TRBV19 . few CASSTSMDRPYEQYF TGTGCCAGTAGTACCTCTATGGACAGACCCTACGAGCAGTACTTC
TRBJ1-5 TRBV30 . . CAWRSGIVPGNQPQHF TGTGCCTGGAGGTCAGGGATCGTCCCAGGGAATCAGCCCCAGCATTTT
TRBJ2-3 TRBV5-1 . . CASSSGTSSTDTQYF TGCGCCAGCAGCTCCGGGACTTCCAGCACAGATACGCAGTATTTT
TRBJ2-7 TRBV2 . once CASSDRGLSYEQYF TGTGCCAGCAGTGACAGGGGTTTATCCTACGAGCAGTACTTC
TRBJ1-2 TRBV29-1 . . CAGRATNYGYTF TGCGCCGGCAGGGCAACTAACTATGGCTACACCTTC
TRBJ1-5 TRBV28 TRBD1 . CASSFEDRTNQPQHF TGTGCCAGCAGTTTTGAGGACAGGACCAATCAGCCCCAGCATTTT
TRBJ1-5 TRBV7-2 . few CASSPQEDQPQHF TGTGCCAGCAGCCCCCAGGAGGATCAGCCCCAGCATTTT
TRBJ1-2 TRBV25-1 . . CASSAHGVTNYGYTF TGTGCCAGCAGTGCCCACGGGGTGACCAACTATGGCTACACCTTC
TRBJ1-6 TRBV5-6 . . CASSLNRANSPLHF TGTGCCAGCAGCTTAAACAGGGCTAATTCACCCCTCCACTTT
TRBJ2-7 TRBV27 TRBD2 . CASSSLRGSGRSYEQYF TGTGCCAGCAGTTCCCTTCGTGGAAGCGGGAGATCCTACGAGCAGTACTTC
TRBJ1-1 TRBV4-2 TRBD1 . CASSRDREKTEAFF TGTGCCAGCAGCCGGGACAGGGAGAAGACTGAAGCTTTCTTT
TRBJ2-1 TRBV29-1 TRBD2 . CSVLLAGGGNEQFF TGCAGCGTGTTACTAGCGGGAGGAGGGAATGAGCAGTTCTTC
TRBJ1-2 TRBV30 . . CAWSVRRATWANYGYTF TGTGCCTGGAGTGTAAGGAGGGCAACATGGGCTAACTATGGCTACACCTTC
TRBJ1-1 TRBV5-1 . . CASSLDGILLRPNTEAFF TGCGCCAGCAGCTTGGACGGCATCCTTCTGAGGCCTAACACTGAAGCTTTCTTT
TRBJ2-5 TRBV29-1 TRBD1 . CSAGGQGAETQYF TGCAGCGCCGGCGGACAGGGGGCTGAGACCCAGTACTTC
TRBJ1-1 TRBV7-2 TRBD1 . CASSFGQGAPRNTEAFF TGTGCCAGCAGCTTCGGACAGGGGGCGCCGAGGAACACTGAAGCTTTCTTT
TRBJ1-1 TRBV5-4 . . CASSFTPGTEAFF TGTGCCAGCAGCTTCACCCCGGGCACTGAAGCTTTCTTT
TRBJ2-7 TRBV11-2 TRBD2 . CASSLGRSGSGDEQYF TGTGCCAGCAGCTTAGGACGTAGCGGGAGCGGCGACGAGCAGTACTTC
TRBJ2-1 TRBV4-2 TRBD2 . CASSPGTSGLNEQFF TGTGCCAGCAGCCCCGGGACTAGCGGCCTAAATGAGCAGTTCTTC
TRBJ2-1 TRBV5-1 . . CASSYASGSYQDNEQFF TGCGCCAGCAGCTACGCCTCAGGTAGTTATCAGGACAATGAGCAGTTCTTC
TRBJ2-5 TRBV9 . . CASSVGGGGSQETQYF TGTGCCAGCAGCGTAGGAGGGGGGGGTTCCCAAGAGACCCAGTACTTC
TRBJ2-7 TRBV30 TRBD1 few CAWTEGQGEGSYEQYF TGTGCCTGGACCGAGGGACAGGGTGAAGGCTCCTACGAGCAGTACTTC
TRBJ1-4 TRBV19 . . CASSIDLSGDEKLFF TGTGCCAGTAGTATAGATCTATCAGGGGATGAAAAACTGTTTTTT
TRBJ1-5 TRBV5-8 TRBD1 . CASSRRTGNSNQPQHF TGTGCCAGCAGCCGTAGGACAGGGAATAGCAATCAGCCCCAGCATTTT
TRBJ1-6 TRBV30 TRBD1 . CAWRTDRASPLHF TGTGCCTGGAGGACTGACAGGGCTTCACCCCTCCACTTT
TRBJ2-5 TRBV10-3 TRBD2 . CAISEAGLATRETQYF TGTGCCATCAGTGAGGCGGGACTAGCTACACGAGAGACCCAGTACTTC
TRBJ1-5 TRBV27 . . CASSLAGGNQPQHF TGTGCCAGCAGTTTGGCAGGGGGCAATCAGCCCCAGCATTTT
TRBJ1-2 TRBV6-1 . once CASSERSYGYTF TGTGCCAGCAGTGAGAGGTCCTATGGCTACACCTTC
TRBJ2-7 TRBV28 TRBD1 . CASSYRPGQGFEYF TGTGCCAGCAGTTACCGACCGGGACAGGGGTTCGAGTACTTC
TRBJ1-5 TRBV7-6 TRBD1 . CASSLAPGQGNQPQHF TGTGCCAGCAGCTTAGCCCCGGGACAGGGCAACCAGCCCCAGCATTTT
TRBJ2-5 TRBV11-3 TRBD2 . CASSLIAGGGETQYF TGTGCCAGCAGCTTGATAGCGGGGGGCGGGGAGACCCAGTACTTC
TRBJ2-5 TRBV6-6 . . CASDNIETQYF TGTGCCAGCGACAACATTGAGACCCAGTACTTC
TRBJ2-2 TRBV12-5 . once CASGQGGSNTGELFF TGTGCTAGCGGCCAGGGGGGATCTAACACCGGGGAGCTGTTTTTT
TRBJ1-1 TRBV6-5 . . CASSPGGNTEAFF TGTGCCAGCAGCCCCGGGGGGAACACTGAAGCTTTCTTT